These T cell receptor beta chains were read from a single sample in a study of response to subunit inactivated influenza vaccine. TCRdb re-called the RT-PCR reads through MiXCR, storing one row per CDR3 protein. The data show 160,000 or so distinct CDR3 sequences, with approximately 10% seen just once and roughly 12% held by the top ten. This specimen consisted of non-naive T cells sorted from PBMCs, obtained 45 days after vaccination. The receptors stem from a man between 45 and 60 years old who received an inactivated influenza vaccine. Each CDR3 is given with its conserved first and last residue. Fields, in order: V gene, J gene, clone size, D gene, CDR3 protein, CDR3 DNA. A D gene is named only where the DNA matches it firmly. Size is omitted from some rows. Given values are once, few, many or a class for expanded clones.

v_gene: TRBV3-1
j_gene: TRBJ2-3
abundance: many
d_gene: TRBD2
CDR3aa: CASTGAGEAADTQYF
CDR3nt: TGTGCCAGCACCGGAGCGGGAGAAGCGGCAGATACGCAGTATTTT

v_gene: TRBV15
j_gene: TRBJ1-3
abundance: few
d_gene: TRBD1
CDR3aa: CATSKTTGAGNTIYF
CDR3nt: TGTGCCACCAGCAAGACTACAGGGGCTGGAAACACCATATATTTT

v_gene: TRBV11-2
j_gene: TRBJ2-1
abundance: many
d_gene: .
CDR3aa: CASSLDPSGNEQFF
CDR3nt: TGTGCCAGCAGCTTAGATCCTTCAGGTAATGAGCAGTTCTTC

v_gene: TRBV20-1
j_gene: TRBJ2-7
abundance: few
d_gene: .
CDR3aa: CSARDFRVAEQYF
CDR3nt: TGCAGTGCTAGAGATTTTAGAGTAGCCGAGCAGTACTTC

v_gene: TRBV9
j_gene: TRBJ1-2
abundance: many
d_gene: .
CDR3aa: CASNANSHGYTF
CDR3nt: TGTGCCAGCAATGCTAACAGTCATGGCTACACCTTC

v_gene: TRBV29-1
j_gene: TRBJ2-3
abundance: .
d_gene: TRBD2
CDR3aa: CSVPGLAGGSTDTQYF
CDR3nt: TGCAGCGTCCCAGGACTAGCGGGGGGAAGCACAGATACGCAGTATTTT

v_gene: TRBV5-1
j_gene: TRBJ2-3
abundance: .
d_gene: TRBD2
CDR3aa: CASSLGTSATDTQYF
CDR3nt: TGCGCCAGCAGCTTAGGGACTAGCGCCACAGATACGCAGTATTTT

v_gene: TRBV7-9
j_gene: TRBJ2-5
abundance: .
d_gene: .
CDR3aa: CASSQLTGGETQYF
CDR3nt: TGTGCCAGCAGCCAACTTACAGGCGGCGAGACCCAGTACTTC

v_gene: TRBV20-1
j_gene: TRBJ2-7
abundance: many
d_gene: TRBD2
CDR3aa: CSAPTSGRKYEQYF
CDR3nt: TGCAGTGCTCCGACTAGCGGGAGGAAATACGAGCAGTACTTC

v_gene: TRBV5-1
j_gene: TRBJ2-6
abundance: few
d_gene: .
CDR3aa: CASSPLDSSSGANVLTF
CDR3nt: TGCGCCAGCAGCCCCCTGGACTCTAGCTCTGGGGCCAACGTCCTGACTTTC

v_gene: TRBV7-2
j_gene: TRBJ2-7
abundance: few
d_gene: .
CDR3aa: CASSLGVVGQYF
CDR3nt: TGTGCCAGCAGCTTAGGCGTAGTGGGGCAGTACTTC

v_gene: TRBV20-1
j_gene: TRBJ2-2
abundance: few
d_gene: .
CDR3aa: CSARDRAANTGELFF
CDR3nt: TGCAGTGCTAGAGATCGTGCGGCGAACACCGGGGAGCTGTTTTTT

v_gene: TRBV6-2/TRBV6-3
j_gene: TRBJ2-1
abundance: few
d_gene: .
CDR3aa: CASSYPAGYNEQFF
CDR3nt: TGTGCCAGCAGTTATCCCGCCGGCTACAATGAGCAGTTCTTC

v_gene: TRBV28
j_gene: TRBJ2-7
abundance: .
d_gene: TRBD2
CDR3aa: CASSLTAGGIYEQYF
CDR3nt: TGTGCCAGCAGTTTGACAGCGGGGGGTATTTACGAGCAGTACTTC

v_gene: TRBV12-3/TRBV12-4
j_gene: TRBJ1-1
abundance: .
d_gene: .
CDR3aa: CASCPTPLVEAFF
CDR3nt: TGTGCCAGCTGCCCAACACCCCTGGTTGAAGCTTTCTTT

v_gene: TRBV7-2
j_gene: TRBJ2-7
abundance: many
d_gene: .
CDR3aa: CASSSGSNYEQYF
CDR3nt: TGTGCCAGCAGCTCAGGTTCAAACTACGAGCAGTACTTC

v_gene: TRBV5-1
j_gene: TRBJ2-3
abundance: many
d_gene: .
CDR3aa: CASSWSGGRVTDTQYF
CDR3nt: TGCGCCAGCAGCTGGAGTGGCGGCAGGGTCACAGATACGCAGTATTTT

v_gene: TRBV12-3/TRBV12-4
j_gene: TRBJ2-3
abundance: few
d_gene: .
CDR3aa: CASSFYGETDTQYF
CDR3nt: TGTGCCAGCAGTTTTTACGGGGAAACAGATACGCAGTATTTT

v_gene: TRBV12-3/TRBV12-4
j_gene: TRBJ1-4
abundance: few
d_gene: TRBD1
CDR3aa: CASSLGGTDYEKLFF
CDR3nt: TGTGCCAGCAGTTTAGGGGGGACAGATTATGAAAAACTGTTTTTT

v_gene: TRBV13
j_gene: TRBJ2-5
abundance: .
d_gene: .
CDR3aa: CASSLGTNQETQYF
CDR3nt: TGTGCCAGCAGCCTAGGGACAAACCAAGAGACCCAGTACTTC

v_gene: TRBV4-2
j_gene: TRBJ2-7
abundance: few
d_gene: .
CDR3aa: CASSRQSGLRSYEQYF
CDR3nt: TGTGCCAGCAGCCGTCAGTCCGGACTTCGCTCCTACGAGCAGTACTTC

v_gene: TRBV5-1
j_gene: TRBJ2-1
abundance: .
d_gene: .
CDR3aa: CASSLSRGAYNEQFF
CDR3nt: TGCGCCAGCAGCTTGTCTAGGGGCGCCTACAATGAGCAGTTCTTC

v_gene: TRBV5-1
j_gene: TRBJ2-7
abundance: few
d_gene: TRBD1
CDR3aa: CASSKGTGREQYF
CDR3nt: TGCGCCAGCAGCAAAGGGACAGGACGCGAGCAGTACTTC

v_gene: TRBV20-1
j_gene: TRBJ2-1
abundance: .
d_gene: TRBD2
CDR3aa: CSAISGRGLNEQFF
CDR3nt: TGCAGTGCCATAAGCGGGAGAGGTTTAAATGAGCAGTTCTTC

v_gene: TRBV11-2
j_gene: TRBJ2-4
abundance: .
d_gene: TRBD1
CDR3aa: CASSRMGFWTGENIQYF
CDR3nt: TGTGCCAGCAGTCGAATGGGGTTTTGGACAGGGGAAAACATTCAGTACTTC

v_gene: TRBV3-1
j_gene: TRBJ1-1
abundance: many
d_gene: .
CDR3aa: CASSQGQTVTEAFF
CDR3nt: TGTGCCAGCAGCCAAGGACAGACAGTAACTGAAGCTTTCTTT

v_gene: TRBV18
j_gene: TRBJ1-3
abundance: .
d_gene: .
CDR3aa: CASSPQGSGNTIYF
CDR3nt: TGTGCCAGCTCACCCCAGGGCTCTGGAAACACCATATATTTT

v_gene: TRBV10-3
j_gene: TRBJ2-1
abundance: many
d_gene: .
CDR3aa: CAISGTSSYNEQFF
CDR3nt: TGTGCCATCAGTGGTACGAGCTCCTACAATGAGCAGTTCTTC

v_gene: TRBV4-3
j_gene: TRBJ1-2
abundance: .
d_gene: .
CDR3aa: CASSPGMGGGYTF
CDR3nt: TGCGCCAGCAGCCCTGGCATGGGGGGTGGCTACACCTTC

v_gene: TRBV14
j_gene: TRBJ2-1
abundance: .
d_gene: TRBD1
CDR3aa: CASSQEGTVRTHTYNEQFF
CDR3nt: TGTGCCAGCAGCCAAGAGGGGACAGTGCGGACCCATACCTACAATGAGCAGTTCTTC

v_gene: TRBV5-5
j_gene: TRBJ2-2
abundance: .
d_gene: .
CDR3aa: CASSFPGGLDTGELFF
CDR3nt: TGTGCCAGCAGCTTCCCCGGGGGGCTGGACACCGGGGAGCTGTTTTTT

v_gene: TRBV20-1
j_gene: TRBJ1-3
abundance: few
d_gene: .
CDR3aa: CSARRADRWNTIYF
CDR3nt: TGCAGTGCTAGGAGGGCGGACCGGTGGAACACCATATATTTT

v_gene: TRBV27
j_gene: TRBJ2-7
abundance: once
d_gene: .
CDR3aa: CASSLNLYEQYF
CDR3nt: TGTGCCAGCAGTTTGAATCTCTACGAGCAGTACTTC

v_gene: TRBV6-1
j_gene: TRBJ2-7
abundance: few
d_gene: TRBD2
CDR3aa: CASRPGLAGAHEQYF
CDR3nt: TGTGCCAGCAGACCGGGACTAGCGGGAGCCCACGAGCAGTACTTC

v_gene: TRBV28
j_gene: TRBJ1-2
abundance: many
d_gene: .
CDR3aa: CASSLDGNYGYTF
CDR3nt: TGTGCCAGCAGTCTAGACGGGAACTATGGCTACACCTTC

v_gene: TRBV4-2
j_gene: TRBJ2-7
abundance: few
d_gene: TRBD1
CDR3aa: CASSHSGGQGFYEQYF
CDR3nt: TGTGCCAGCAGCCACTCAGGGGGACAGGGGTTCTACGAGCAGTACTTC

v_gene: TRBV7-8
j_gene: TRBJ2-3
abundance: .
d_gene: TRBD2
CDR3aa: CASGGRASADTQYF
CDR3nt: TGTGCCAGCGGAGGGAGGGCCTCAGCGGATACGCAGTATTTT

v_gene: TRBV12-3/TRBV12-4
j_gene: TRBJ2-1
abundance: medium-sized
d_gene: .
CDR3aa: CASSFVSTYNEQFF
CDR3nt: TGTGCCAGCAGTTTCGTCTCTACCTACAATGAGCAGTTCTTC

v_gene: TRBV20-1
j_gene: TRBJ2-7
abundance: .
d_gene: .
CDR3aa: CSARDETARSYEQYF
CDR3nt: TGCAGTGCTAGAGATGAGACAGCCCGTTCCTACGAGCAGTACTTC

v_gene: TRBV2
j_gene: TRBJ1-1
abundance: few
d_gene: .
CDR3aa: CASGLITDTEAFF
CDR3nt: TGTGCCAGCGGACTGATTACGGACACTGAAGCTTTCTTT

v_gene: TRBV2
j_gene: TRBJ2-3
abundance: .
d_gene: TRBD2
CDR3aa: CASSALAGAGRSTDTQYF
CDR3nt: TGTGCCAGCAGTGCTCTAGCGGGAGCGGGGAGGAGCACAGATACGCAGTATTTT

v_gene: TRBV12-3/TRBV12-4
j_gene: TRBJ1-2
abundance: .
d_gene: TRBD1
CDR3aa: CASSLDRGVGGYTF
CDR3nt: TGTGCCAGCAGTTTAGACAGGGGGGTAGGAGGCTACACCTTC

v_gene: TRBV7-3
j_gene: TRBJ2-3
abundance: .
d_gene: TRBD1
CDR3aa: CASSLLTGTGTDTQYF
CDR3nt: TGTGCCAGCAGCTTATTGACCGGGACAGGCACAGATACGCAGTATTTT

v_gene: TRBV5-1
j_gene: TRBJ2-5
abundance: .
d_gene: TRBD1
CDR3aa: CASRTGGADETQYF
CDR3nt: TGCGCCAGCCGGACAGGGGGCGCGGATGAGACCCAGTACTTC

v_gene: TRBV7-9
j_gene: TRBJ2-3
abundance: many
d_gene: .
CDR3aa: CASSLGGRDTQYF
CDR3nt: TGTGCCAGCAGCTTAGGGGGGAGAGATACGCAGTATTTT

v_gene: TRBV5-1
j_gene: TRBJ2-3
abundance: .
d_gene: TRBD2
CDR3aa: CASSLRGSGTDTQYF
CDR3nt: TGCGCCAGCAGCTTGCGCGGGAGTGGTACAGATACGCAGTATTTT

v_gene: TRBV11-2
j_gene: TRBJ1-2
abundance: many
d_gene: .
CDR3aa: CASSPWRGAFGYGYTF
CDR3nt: TGTGCCAGCAGCCCTTGGAGGGGGGCCTTCGGGTATGGCTACACCTTC

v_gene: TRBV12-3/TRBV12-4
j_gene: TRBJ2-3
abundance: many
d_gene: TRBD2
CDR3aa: CASSYLWSGASTDTQYF
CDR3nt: TGTGCCAGCAGCTACCTCTGGAGCGGGGCTAGCACAGATACGCAGTATTTT

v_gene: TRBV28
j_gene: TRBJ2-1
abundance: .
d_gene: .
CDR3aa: CASGKSGGGYNEQFF
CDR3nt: TGTGCCAGCGGAAAGAGCGGCGGCGGGTACAATGAGCAGTTCTTC

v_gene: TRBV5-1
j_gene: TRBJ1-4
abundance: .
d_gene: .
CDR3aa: CASSSSDSSNEKLFF
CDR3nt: TGCGCCAGCAGCTCCTCGGACAGCTCTAATGAAAAACTGTTTTTT

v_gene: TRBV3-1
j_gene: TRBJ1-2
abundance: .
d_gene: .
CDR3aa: CASSQVGSAGGGYTF
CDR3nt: TGTGCCAGCAGCCAAGTGGGATCCGCTGGCGGGGGCTACACCTTC

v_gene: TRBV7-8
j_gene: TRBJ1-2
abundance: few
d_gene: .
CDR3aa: CASSPKIDTYYGYTF
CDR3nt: TGTGCCAGCAGCCCAAAAATCGACACCTACTATGGCTACACCTTC

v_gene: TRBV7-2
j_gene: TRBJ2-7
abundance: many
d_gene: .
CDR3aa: CASSAGLGVRQYF
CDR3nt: TGTGCCAGCAGCGCGGGACTGGGGGTTCGGCAGTACTTC

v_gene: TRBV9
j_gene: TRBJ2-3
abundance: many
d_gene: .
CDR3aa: CASSVGPLLDHTQYF
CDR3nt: TGTGCCAGCAGCGTAGGTCCCCTACTAGACCATACGCAGTATTTT